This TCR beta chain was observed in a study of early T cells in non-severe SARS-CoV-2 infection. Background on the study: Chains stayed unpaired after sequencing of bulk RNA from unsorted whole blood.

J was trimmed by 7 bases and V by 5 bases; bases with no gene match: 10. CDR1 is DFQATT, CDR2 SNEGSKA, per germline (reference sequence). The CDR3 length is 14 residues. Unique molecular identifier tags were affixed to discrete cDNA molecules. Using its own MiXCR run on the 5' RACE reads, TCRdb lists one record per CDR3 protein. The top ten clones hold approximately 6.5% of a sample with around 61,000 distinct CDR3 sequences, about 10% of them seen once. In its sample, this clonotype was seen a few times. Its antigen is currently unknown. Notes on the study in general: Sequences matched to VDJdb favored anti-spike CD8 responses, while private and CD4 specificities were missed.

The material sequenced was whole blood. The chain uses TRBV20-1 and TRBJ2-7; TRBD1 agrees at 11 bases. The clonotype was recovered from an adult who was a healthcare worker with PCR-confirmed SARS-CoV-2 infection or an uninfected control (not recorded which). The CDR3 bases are TGCAGTGCTCGCACCGGGACAGGGGGTAGAGAGCAGTACTTC. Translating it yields CSARTGTGGREQYF.